Described below is a single TCR beta chain sequence and its context. Its target is not known. J lost 5 bases, V lost 6 bases, and 8 bases had no gene match. CDR3 length: 13 residues. Germline loops: CDR1 GTSNPN, CDR2 SVGIG (reference sequence). This entry comes from a study of cytomegalovirus exposure and HLA in healthy donors. Study-wide results and limits: Reportedly, a later analysis found an Asian-associated ancestry cluster had fewer N-insertions than the roughly 700-donor mean.

Researchers ran the PCR with 60 Vbeta and 13 Jbeta primers. Sequenced by immunoSEQ multiplex PCR; TCRdb stores in-frame clones only, minus some. Among 180,000 or so clones listed, roughly 72% were seen once. The receptor comes from a woman aged 25-40 years in good health and CMV-seropositive. The V and J genes are TRBV30 and TRBJ2-3; 7 positions agree with TRBD2. Sequencing input: PBMCs. CDR3 DNA sequence: TGTGCCTGCTCCCCGGGACTACGAGATACGCAGTATTTT. Translation gives CACSPGLRDTQYF.